These 26 T cell receptor beta chains originate from one sample sequenced in a study of T-cell memory formation after mild COVID-19. TCRdb redid the calling of the 5' RACE reads with MiXCR, one entry per CDR3 protein. This sample has about 390,000 distinct CDR3 sequences, with approximately 16% found just once. Specimen: PBMCs or a T cell subset sorted from them (not recorded which). These receptors were collected from a man aged 18 to 30 who had mild COVID-19 (a few samples of this study predate the infection). Cell type and time point are not known.

The table lists this clonotype with a few counts. The chain employs TRBV7-2 and TRBJ2-6; D not certain. This CDR3 comprises 16 residues. The V gene lost 1 base and the J gene lost 0 bases, with 7 bases spanning the gap. Germline V gene sequence: CDR1 SGHTA, CDR2 FQGNSA. CDR3 coding DNA: TGTGCCAGCAGCTTAGGGGCTACCTCTGGGGCCAACGTCCTGACTTTC. Its translation: CASSLGATSGANVLTF.

This clonotype was observed a handful of times. CDR3 nucleotide sequence: TGTGCCAGCAGCTCTCAGACAGGGGTCGGCGGGGAGCTGTTTTTT. Residues: CASSSQTGVGGELFF. The chain uses TRBV7-2 and TRBJ2-2, with 8 bases identical to TRBD1. CDR3 size: 15 residues. V was clipped by 4 bases and J by 7 bases; unmatched bases: 8. CDR1 and CDR2 from the germline V gene are SGHTA and FQGNSA.

The gene calls are TRBV4-3 and TRBJ1-4; maybe TRBD1 (5 bases). Deletions cut 0 bases from V and 5 bases from J, with 16 bases between. This CDR3 has 17 amino acids. Germline V gives CDR1 LGHNA, CDR2 YSLEER. The CDR3 loop reads CASSQDHPGRANEKLFF. CDR3 in DNA: TGCGCCAGCAGCCAAGATCATCCGGGACGGGCAAATGAAAAACTGTTTTTT.

This clonotype was recorded at least ten times. This CDR3 reads CASSLAAGGSNEQFF. Here the CDR3 DNA reads TGTGCCAGCAGCTTGGCAGCGGGGGGTTCGAATGAGCAGTTCTTC. The rearrangement links TRBV5-4 to TRBJ2-1; 9 bases match TRBD2. Germline CDR1 is SGHNT and CDR2 is YYREEE (reference sequence). This CDR3 region has 15 residues. Germline trimming cut 0 bases from V and 7 bases from J; bases unmatched to any gene: 5.

CDR3: CASSEGGGRETQYF. CDR3 DNA sequence: TGTGCCAGCAGTGAAGGGGGGGGCAGGGAGACCCAGTACTTC. The chain links TRBV25-1 to TRBJ2-5; D may be TRBD2 (7 bases). The CDR3 has 14 residues. V was clipped by 2 bases and J by 5 bases, with 12 bases between them. In germline, CDR1 is MGHDK, CDR2 SYGVNS.

The chain combines TRBV6-5 with TRBJ1-1; tentatively, D is TRBD1 (5 bases). Trimming removed 5 bases from V and 4 bases from J, with 20 bases in between. Germline CDR1 reads MNHEY; CDR2 reads SVGAGI. The CDR3 consists of 16 residues. The CDR3 spells CASSQYRWGLGTEAFF. CDR3 nucleotide sequence: TGTGCCAGCAGTCAATATCGGTGGGGCTTGGGCACTGAAGCTTTCTTT.

This rearrangement joins TRBV10-3 to TRBJ2-3; 8 bases fit TRBD1. J gave up 2 bases and V 10 bases, and 8 bases lay outside the gene matches. This CDR3 contains 14 residues. CDR1 and CDR2 (germline): ENHRY, SYGVKD. CDR3 amino acids: CATQRQGNTDTQYF. In nucleotides, the CDR3 is TGTGCCACTCAAAGACAGGGGAACACAGATACGCAGTATTTT.

This clonotype occurred a few times. The genes are TRBV7-9 and TRBJ2-5; D remains unclear. The length of the CDR3 is 13 residues. The germline V gene has CDR1 SEHNR and CDR2 FQNEAQ (reference sequence). Trimming shortened V by 4 bases and J by 1 base, and 7 bases separated the two germline ends. This chain's CDR3 is CASSYGVQETQYF. In DNA, the CDR3 is TGTGCCAGCAGCTACGGCGTCCAAGAGACCCAGTACTTC.

The V gene is TRBV2, the J gene TRBJ1-5; TRBD1 aligns across 7 bases. J gave up 6 bases and V 8 bases, and 7 bases lay outside the gene matches. The CDR3 consists of 13 residues. The germline gives CDR1 SNHLY, CDR2 FYNNEI. The CDR3 loop is CASADRAVQPQHF. The CDR3 DNA reads as TGTGCCAGCGCCGACAGGGCGGTTCAGCCCCAGCATTTT.

This clonotype was counted only a few times. The gene calls are TRBV7-2 and TRBJ1-4; no clear D. V shed 3 bases and J shed 8 bases, with 10 bases lying between them. Germline V gives CDR1 SGHTA, CDR2 FQGNSA. The CDR3 runs 13 residues. CDR3 nucleotide sequence: TGTGCCAGCAGCTTCCAAAGATACGAAAAACTGTTTTTT. Its protein is CASSFQRYEKLFF. The full variable domain, its missing parts supplied by reference TRBV7-2 and TRBJ1-4, is GAGVSQSPSNKVTEKGKDVELRCDPISGHTALYWYRQSLGQGLEFLIYFQGNSAPDKSGLPSDRFSAERTGGSVSTLTIQRTQQEDSAVYLCASSFQRYEKLFFGSGTQLSVL.

The sample holds a few counts of this clonotype. The chain is built from TRBV10-3 and TRBJ2-7, with D tentatively TRBD1 (6 bases). The length of the CDR3 is 13 residues. Per germline, CDR1 ENHRY and CDR2 SYGVKD. V lost 5 bases and J lost 2, with 10 bases in between. The DNA for the CDR3 is TGTGCCATCAGTATCCGGGACACCTACGAGCAGTACGTC. This encodes CAISIRDTYEQYV.

This clonotype has just a few counts. The rearrangement joins TRBV29-1 to TRBJ2-1; 7 bases map to TRBD1. The CDR3 totals 13 residues. CDR1 and CDR2 (germline): SQVTM, ANQGSEA. The V gene end was trimmed by 2 bases and the J gene end by 6 bases; junction bases not matched to a gene: 4. The CDR3: CSVERGRVNEQFF. The CDR3 DNA sequence: TGCAGCGTTGAAAGGGGGCGAGTCAATGAGCAGTTCTTC.

The chain is built from TRBV6-2 or TRBV6-3 and TRBJ2-6; D remains ambiguous. This CDR3 is 16 amino acids long. Trimming shortened V by 6 bases and J by 0 bases, and 12 bases separated the two germline ends. From germline, CDR1 is MNHEY and CDR2 SVGEGT. This CDR3 is CASRVRSSSGANVLTF. The CDR3 nucleotides are TGTGCCAGCAGAGTCAGGTCATCCTCTGGGGCCAACGTCCTGACTTTC.

This clonotype came up a few times. V gene TRBV7-3 combines with J gene TRBJ2-2; TRBD1 matches at 7 bases. With V trimmed by 5 bases and J by 5 bases, 5 bases remained unmatched. CDR3 size: 14 residues. Germline-derived CDR1 and CDR2 are SGHTA and FQGTGA. CDR3 sequence: CASSTTGWTGELFF. Here the CDR3 DNA reads TGTGCCAGCAGCACGACAGGGTGGACCGGGGAGCTGTTTTTT.

This clonotype has at least ten counts. The chain links TRBV5-4 to TRBJ2-3, with unresolved D. CDR3 length equals 15 residues. In germline, CDR1 is SGHNT, CDR2 YYREEE (reference sequence). The V end lost 0 bases, the J end lost 2 bases, and 10 bases lay between the germline ends. The CDR3 loop is CASSLASTHTDTQYF. The DNA for the CDR3 is TGTGCCAGCAGCTTGGCGTCTACCCACACAGATACGCAGTATTTT.

As DNA, the CDR3 is TGCAGCGCTACGGGACAGGGTACAATGAATGAGCAGTTCTTC. Translating it yields CSATGQGTMNEQFF. The chain has TRBV29-1 and TRBJ2-1; TRBD1 matches 9 bases. Germline CDR1 reads SQVTM; CDR2 reads ANQGSEA. The CDR3 runs 14 residues. The junction had 11 bases not matched to a gene; V was cut back by 7 bases and J by 7 bases.

The chain is built from TRBV9 and TRBJ1-4; D not certain. The V gene's germline CDR1 is SGDLS and CDR2 YYNGEE. The V end was cut by 3 bases, the J end by 3 bases, with 12 bases between. The CDR3 loop spans 15 amino acids. The CDR3 DNA sequence: TGTGCCAGCAGCGCGTCCCCAAGGGCTAATGAAAAACTGTTTTTT. It is translated as CASSASPRANEKLFF.

The rearrangement links TRBV5-1 to TRBJ1-1; D is possibly TRBD1 (6 bases). The germline V and J ends were trimmed by 0 bases and 1 base, with 10 bases remaining between them. CDR3 length equals 15 residues. Germline CDR1 is SGHRS and CDR2 is YFSETQ. DNA of the CDR3: TGCGCCAGCAGCTTGGACGGACAGAGGAACACTGAAGCTTTCTTT. Protein sequence: CASSLDGQRNTEAFF.

The chain joins TRBV7-9 to TRBJ2-3; D is perhaps TRBD2 (6 bases). In germline, CDR1 is SEHNR, CDR2 FQNEAQ (reference sequence). Trimming shortened V by 5 bases and J by 0 bases, and 12 bases separated the two germline ends. CDR3 length: 15 residues. CDR3 residues: CASSNLGTSTDTQYF. The CDR3 DNA follows: TGTGCCAGCAGCAACCTAGGGACTAGCACAGATACGCAGTATTTT.

This clonotype turned up a few times. The V and J genes are TRBV12-3 or TRBV12-4 and TRBJ2-5; possibly TRBD2 for D (6 bases). Trimming pared 5 bases from V and 0 bases from J, leaving 10 bases between. The CDR3 extends over 14 amino acids. The CDR3 here is CASSRDLYQETQYF. The CDR3 nucleotides read TGTGCCAGCAGTAGGGACTTGTACCAAGAGACCCAGTACTTC.

This sequence joins TRBV7-6 and TRBJ1-1, with 7 bases identical to TRBD1. The germline CDR1 and CDR2 sequences are SGHVS and FNYEAQ. This CDR3 spans 16 amino acids. V dropped 1 base and J dropped 0; count of bases not matched to a gene: 5. CDR3 in DNA: TGTGCCAGCAGCTTAGAACAGGGGAGGGTGAACACTGAAGCTTTCTTT. Encoded protein: CASSLEQGRVNTEAFF.

The CDR3 sequence: CAWSTGLAVSTDTQYF. CDR3 in DNA: TGTGCCTGGAGTACAGGACTAGCAGTATCCACAGATACGCAGTATTTT. The genes are TRBV30 and TRBJ2-3, with 8 nucleotides matching TRBD2. The CDR3 consists of 16 residues. The germline V gene has CDR1 GTSNPN and CDR2 SVGIG (reference sequence). V gave up 2 bases and J gave up 2 bases; unmatched junction bases: 9.

In its sample, this clonotype was seen many times. The chain recombines TRBV7-9 with TRBJ1-6; 9 bases map to TRBD1. V lost 5 bases and J lost 5; bases outside the gene matches: 1. CDR1 and CDR2 from the germline V gene are SEHNR and FQNEAQ (reference sequence). The CDR3 is made up of 14 amino acids. The CDR3 nucleotides are TGTGCCAGCAGCCGGACAGGGGATAATTCACCCCTCCACTTT. Encoded protein: CASSRTGDNSPLHF.

This clonotype has only a few counts. The rearrangement links TRBV25-1 to TRBJ2-5, with D possibly being TRBD1 (5 bases). The V end was cut by 0 bases, the J end by 0 bases, with 14 bases between. The CDR3 loop spans 17 amino acids. Per germline, CDR1 MGHDK and CDR2 SYGVNS. The DNA of the CDR3 is TGTGCCAGCAGTGAATACTCGGACAAACCGTACCAAGAGACCCAGTACTTC. Encoded protein: CASSEYSDKPYQETQYF.

CDR3 DNA sequence: TGTGCCAGCAGCGGCTCGGTCGGAGGCAAAAACATTCAGTACTTC. Translation: CASSGSVGGKNIQYF. This sequence joins TRBV7-2 and TRBJ2-4; D may be TRBD2 (5 bases). Germline CDR1 is SGHTA and CDR2 is FQGNSA. CDR3 length: 15 amino acids. The V end was cut by 5 bases, the J end by 3 bases, with 14 bases between.

This clonotype was seen at least ten times. The chain recombines TRBV11-2 with TRBJ1-2; no clear D. The germline V gene encodes CDR1 SGHAT and CDR2 FQNNGV. This CDR3 is built from 12 residues. V gave up 3 bases and J gave up 1 base, with 3 bases separating them. CDR3 DNA: TGTGCCAGCAGCTTCGATAACTATGGCTACACCTTC. It specifies CASSFDNYGYTF.